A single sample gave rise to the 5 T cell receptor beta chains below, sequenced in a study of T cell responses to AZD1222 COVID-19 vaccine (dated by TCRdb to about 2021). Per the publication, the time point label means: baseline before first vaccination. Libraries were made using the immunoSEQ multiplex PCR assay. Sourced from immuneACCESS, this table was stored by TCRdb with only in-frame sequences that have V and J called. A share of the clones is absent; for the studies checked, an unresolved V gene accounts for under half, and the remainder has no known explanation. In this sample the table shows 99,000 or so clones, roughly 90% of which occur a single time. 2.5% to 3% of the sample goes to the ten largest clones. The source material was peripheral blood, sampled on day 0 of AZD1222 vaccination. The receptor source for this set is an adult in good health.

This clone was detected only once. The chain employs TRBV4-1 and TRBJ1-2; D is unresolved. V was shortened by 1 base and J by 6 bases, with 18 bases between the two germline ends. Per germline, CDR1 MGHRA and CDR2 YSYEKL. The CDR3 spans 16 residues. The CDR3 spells CASSQAPGSSTDGYTF. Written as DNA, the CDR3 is TGCGCCAGCAGCCAAGCCCCCGGTTCGAGTACAGATGGCTACACCTTC.

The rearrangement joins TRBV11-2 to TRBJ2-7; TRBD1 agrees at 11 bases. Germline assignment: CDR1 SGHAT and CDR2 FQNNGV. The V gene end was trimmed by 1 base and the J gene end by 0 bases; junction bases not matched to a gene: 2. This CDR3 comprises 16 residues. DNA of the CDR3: TGTGCCAGCAGCTTAGCCGGGACAGGGGGCTCCTACGAGCAGTACTTC. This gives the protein CASSLAGTGGSYEQYF.

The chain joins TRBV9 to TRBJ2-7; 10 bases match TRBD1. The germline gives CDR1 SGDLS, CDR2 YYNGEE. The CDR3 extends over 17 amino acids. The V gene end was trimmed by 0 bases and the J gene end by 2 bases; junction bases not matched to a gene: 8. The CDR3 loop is CASSVGMLGQGTYEQYF. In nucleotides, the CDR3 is TGTGCCAGCAGCGTAGGAATGTTGGGACAGGGGACCTACGAGCAGTACTTC.

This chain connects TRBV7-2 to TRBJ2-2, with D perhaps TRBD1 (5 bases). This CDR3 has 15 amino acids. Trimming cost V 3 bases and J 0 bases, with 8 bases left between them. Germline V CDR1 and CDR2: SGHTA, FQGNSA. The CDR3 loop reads CASSFQGANTGELFF. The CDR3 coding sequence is TGTGCCAGCAGCTTCCAAGGGGCGAACACCGGGGAGCTGTTTTTT.

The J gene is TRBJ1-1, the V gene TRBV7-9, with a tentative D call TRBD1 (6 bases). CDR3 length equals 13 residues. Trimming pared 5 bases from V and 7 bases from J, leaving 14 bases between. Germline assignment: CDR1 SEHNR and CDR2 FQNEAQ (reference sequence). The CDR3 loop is CASSPTGNDEAFF. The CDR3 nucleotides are TGTGCCAGCAGCCCTACAGGGAATGATGAAGCTTTCTTT.